Presented here are 7 T cell receptor beta chains from one specimen sequenced in a study of response to subunit inactivated influenza vaccine. TCRdb re-called the RT-PCR reads through MiXCR, storing one row per CDR3 protein. The repertoire includes hundreds of thousands of distinct CDR3 sequences, about 11% of them detected once, and 11% sits in the top ten. The same sample was also used in a study of T cells expressing NK-cell markers. As reported in that work: The authors generated TCR beta cDNA through 5'RACE template switching with UMIs.

The sample was PBMCs from blood, taken on the day of vaccination. The receptor set was obtained from a man in his fifties who received an inactivated influenza vaccine.

This chain joins TRBV4-1 and TRBJ2-5; D not resolved. Germline V lookup: CDR1 MGHRA, CDR2 YSYEKL. This CDR3 comprises 15 residues. Trimming took off 0 bases at V and 5 bases at J, with 13 bases between the two ends. Written as DNA, the CDR3 is TGCGCCAGCAGCCAAGATGGGCAGACGGGCGAGACCCAGTACTTC. This translates into CASSQDGQTGETQYF.

CDR3 sequence (DNA): TGTGCCAGCGTGCTCGAATGGACCCAGTACTTC. It encodes CASVLEWTQYF. V is TRBV7-9 and J is TRBJ2-5; no firm D call. V was clipped by 8 bases and J by 7 bases, with 11 bases between them. The germline CDR1 and CDR2 sequences are SEHNR and FQNEAQ (reference sequence). The length of the CDR3 is 11 residues.

This clonotype was detected only a few times. The rearrangement links TRBV7-2 to TRBJ1-5, with a weak D call TRBD1 (6 bases). CDR1 and CDR2 from the germline V gene are SGHTA and FQGNSA. Trimming took 8 bases from V and 7 from J, leaving 18 bases between them. The CDR3 sequence is 14 residues long. This CDR3 is CASASGGAEQPQHF. The CDR3 DNA reads TGTGCCAGCGCCAGCGGGGGGGCAGAGCAGCCCCAGCATTTT.

The chain joins TRBV12-3 or TRBV12-4 to TRBJ2-7; D might be TRBD2 (5 bases). There are 13 residues in the CDR3. Trimming stripped 7 bases from V and 2 bases from J, with 12 bases between. CDR3 nucleotides: TGTGCCAGCAAAGTCTCCGGGACCTACGAGCAGTACTTC. Its protein product is CASKVSGTYEQYF.

The chain recombines TRBV20-1 with TRBJ2-1; 7 bases agree with TRBD2. The germline gives CDR1 DFQATT, CDR2 SNEGSKA (reference sequence). V trimming: 4 bases; J trimming: 9 bases; junction bases outside the gene matches: 3. There are 11 residues in the CDR3. CDR3 DNA sequence: TGCAGTGCTAAACTAGCGATTGAGCAGTTCTTC. Its translation: CSAKLAIEQFF.

This clonotype was observed a few times. The CDR3 DNA is TGTGCCATCAGCGGGCTAGCGGGAGGTGGGGAGCTGTTTTTT. Its translation: CAISGLAGGGELFF. The J gene is TRBJ2-2, the V gene TRBV10-3; 11 bases are a match to TRBD2. With V trimmed by 6 bases and J by 8 bases, 5 bases remained unmatched. Germline V gene sequence: CDR1 ENHRY, CDR2 SYGVKD. The CDR3 length is 14 residues.

The genes are TRBV20-1 and TRBJ1-2; no reliable D call. Trimming cost V 0 bases and J 1 base, with 12 bases left between them. This CDR3 region has 15 residues. Per the germline V gene, CDR1 is DFQATT and CDR2 is SNEGSKA (reference sequence). CDR3 loop: CSARDPRAGNYGYTF. DNA of the CDR3: TGCAGTGCTAGAGATCCGCGCGCGGGTAACTATGGCTACACCTTC.